This T cell receptor (beta chain) was recorded in a study of T cell repertoires in cytomegalovirus infection. Notes on the study in general: The ex vivo response was dominated by HLA-C-restricted CMV-specific TCR beta clonotypes.

Trimming took off 8 bases at V and 6 bases at J, with 14 bases between the two ends. The CDR3 is 13 residues long. Each CDR3 protein is one row after TCRdb ran MiXCR on the reads. This table has around 300,000 distinct CDR3 sequences, 22% appearing once. Of note for this clonotype: Its matching antigen is unknown.

The input for sequencing was cultured PBMCs, taken from culture after CMV antigen stimulation. The chain combines TRBV12-3 or TRBV12-4 with TRBJ2-4, with D possibly being TRBD1 or TRBD2 (5 bases each). The clonotype comes from a human donor in good health (CMV status not recorded). Some clones in this sample may be carry-over from other donors' samples. As DNA, the CDR3 is TGTGCCAGCCTCCGGGGCGGACCAAACATTCAGTACTTC. Amino acids: CASLRGGPNIQYF.